The source of this T cell receptor (beta chain) is a study of blood T cell repertoires in COVID-19. Study at large: Material from acute and convalescent COVID-19 was sourced from the United States, Italy and Spain. PBMCs, B-cell-depleted T cells, or T cells were the source of the cDNA or gDNA that made up the material.

The CDR3 extends over 15 amino acids. Trimming removed 4 bases at V and 1 base at J, with 13 bases between. Germline lookup yields CDR1 LGHDT and CDR2 YNNKEL (reference sequence). As processed by the authors: Reference gene primer amplification in the assay estimated nucleated cell counts. TCRdb keeps only in-frame clones here, not all; method: immunoSEQ multiplex PCR. V and J calls and clone size are given by that table; D and trimming were obtained from the DNA. The profile shows about 90,000 clones, approximately 80% of them singletons. The clonotype comes from a woman at least 80 years old with active or convalescent COVID-19. The genes are TRBV3-1 (or the pseudogene TRBV3-2) and TRBJ1-1; possibly TRBD1 for D (5 bases). Sequences were obtained from peripheral blood. CDR3 in amino acids: CASSPQDTRNTEAFF. The CDR3 bases are TGTGCCAGCAGCCCCCAGGACACCCGGAACACTGAAGCTTTCTTT.